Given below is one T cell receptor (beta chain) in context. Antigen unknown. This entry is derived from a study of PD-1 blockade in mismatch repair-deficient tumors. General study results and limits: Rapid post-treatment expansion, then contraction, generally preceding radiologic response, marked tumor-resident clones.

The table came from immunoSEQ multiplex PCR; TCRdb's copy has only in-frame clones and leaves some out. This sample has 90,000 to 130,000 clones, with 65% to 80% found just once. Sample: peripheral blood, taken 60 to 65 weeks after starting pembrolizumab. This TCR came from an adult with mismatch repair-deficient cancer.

CDR3 bases: TGTGCCAGCAGTTCCATAAACGGGGCCAACGTCCTGACTTTC. Amino acids: CASSSINGANVLTF. This chain uses TRBV27 with TRBJ2-6; D gene uncertain. The V and J ends lost 4 bases and 4 bases respectively, with 8 bases between them. There are 14 residues in the CDR3. The germline CDR1 and CDR2 sequences are MNHEY and SMNVEV (reference sequence).